These T cell receptor beta chains were read from a single sample in a study of T-cell memory formation after mild COVID-19. TCRdb used MiXCR to reprocess the 5' RACE reads, holding one entry per CDR3 protein. The sample lists over 70,000 distinct CDR3 sequences, approximately 13% occurring once. Source material: PBMCs or a T cell subset sorted from them (not recorded which). The receptors originated from an adult woman who had mild COVID-19 (a few samples of this study predate the infection). Cell type and time point are not known. The CDR3 runs from the conserved cysteine through the conserved F or W. A D gene is named only where the DNA matches it firmly. Some rows mark clone size as missing; the rest say once, few, many or name a class of expanded clone.

TRBV5-1	TRBJ1-1	13	NA	NA	TGCGCCAGCAGCTTGGAACTTAGCAACGAAGCTTTCTTT	CASSLELSNEAFF
TRBV24-1	TRBJ1-3	14	few	NA	TGTGCCACCAGTGATGACAGCTCTGGAAACACCATATATTTT	CATSDDSSGNTIYF
TRBV24-1	TRBJ2-7	13	few	NA	TGTGCCACCAGCCATCCCTTAGGGGACGAGCAGTACTTC	CATSHPLGDEQYF
TRBV7-3	TRBJ2-1	19	NA	TRBD2	TGTGCCAGCAGCCTCCTAACCATAGCGGGAGGGATGCCTTACAATGAGCAGTTCTTC	CASSLLTIAGGMPYNEQFF
TRBV5-6	TRBJ2-5	14	NA	NA	TGTGCCAGCAGCTTCGGGACACCGCAAGAGACCCAGTACTTC	CASSFGTPQETQYF
TRBV12-3/TRBV12-4	TRBJ2-1	12	few	NA	TGTGCCAGCAGTCTGTGGGCGAATGAGCAGTTCTTC	CASSLWANEQFF
TRBV29-1	TRBJ2-7	13	NA	TRBD1	TGCAGCGTTGAGACAGGGGAGCCCTACGAGCAGTACTTC	CSVETGEPYEQYF
TRBV5-7	TRBJ2-6	15	NA	NA	TGTGCCAGCAGCTTGCAGGGGACTGGGGCCAACGTCCTGACTTTC	CASSLQGTGANVLTF
TRBV7-6	TRBJ2-7	11	NA	NA	TGTGCCAGCAGCGCCGGAGGCGAGCAGTACTTC	CASSAGGEQYF
TRBV13	TRBJ2-5	14	NA	TRBD1	TGTGCCAGCAGCGCATTGACAGGGTTGGGGACCAAGTACTTC	CASSALTGLGTKYF
TRBV29-1	TRBJ2-7	15	NA	TRBD2	TGCAGCGTTGTTGGGTGGCTAGCGGGAACCTACGAGCAGTACTTC	CSVVGWLAGTYEQYF
TRBV6-5	TRBJ2-7	16	few	NA	TGTGCCAGCAGTTACCGCTCGATAGGTCTAACCTACGAGCAGTACTTC	CASSYRSIGLTYEQYF
TRBV27	TRBJ2-3	14	few	NA	TGTGCCAGCAGTTTCGTGGGGAGCGGAGATACGCAGTATTTT	CASSFVGSGDTQYF
TRBV24-1	TRBJ2-1	17	many	NA	TGTGCCACCAGTGAGATTCGCTCGACAGCATCCTACAATGAGCAGTTCTTC	CATSEIRSTASYNEQFF
TRBV12-3/TRBV12-4	TRBJ2-7	15	few	TRBD1	TGTGCCAGCAGTCTCCCCGGACAGGACGATCACGAGCAGTACTTC	CASSLPGQDDHEQYF
TRBV19	TRBJ2-3	16	once	NA	TGTGCCAGTAGTGTGCTCCGGGACAAACGCACAGATACGCAGTATTTT	CASSVLRDKRTDTQYF
TRBV15	TRBJ2-7	13	few	NA	TGTGCCACCAGCAGATCGGGACTTTACGAGCAGTACTTC	CATSRSGLYEQYF
TRBV9	TRBJ1-2	17	NA	NA	TGTGCCAGCAGCGCCGGAGACAGCCGGACATCTAACTATGGCTACACCTTC	CASSAGDSRTSNYGYTF
TRBV7-9	TRBJ2-7	15	NA	TRBD1	TGTGCCAGCAGCTTAGTGGGACAGGGGTCCTACGAGCAGTACTTC	CASSLVGQGSYEQYF
TRBV4-1	TRBJ2-7	12	few	NA	TGCGCCAGCAGCAGCGGCTCGGGCGAGCAGTACTTC	CASSSGSGEQYF
TRBV5-1	TRBJ2-6	17	few	NA	TGCGCCAGCAGACGGACAGATCCTTTATCTGGGGCCAACGTCCTGACTTTC	CASRRTDPLSGANVLTF
TRBV29-1	TRBJ2-7	12	few	NA	TGCAGCGTTTCCCACCAGTCCTACGAGCAGTACTTC	CSVSHQSYEQYF
TRBV3-1	TRBJ2-1	15	NA	NA	TGTGCCAGCAGTCCAGGCGGGGTCTCCTACAATGAGCAGTTCTTC	CASSPGGVSYNEQFF
TRBV11-2	TRBJ2-3	17	few	NA	TGTGCCAGCACCTCTACCGGGGGGACAAGGGTTGCAGATACGCAGTATTTT	CASTSTGGTRVADTQYF
TRBV3-1	TRBJ1-2	18	few	TRBD1	TGTGCCAGCAGCCAAGGTTTAACAGGGGTAGTAGCCCACTATGGCTACACCTTC	CASSQGLTGVVAHYGYTF
TRBV12-3/TRBV12-4	TRBJ1-6	13	NA	NA	TGTGCCAGCAGTTTGGGGAAGAATTCACCCCTCCACTTT	CASSLGKNSPLHF
TRBV4-1	TRBJ2-7	15	NA	NA	TGCGCCAGCAGCCAAGACGTCAGGTCAACCTACGAGCAGTACTTC	CASSQDVRSTYEQYF
TRBV9	TRBJ2-4	14	few	TRBD2	TGTGCCAGCAGCGTAGATGGAGGGACTAGCCCACAGTACTTC	CASSVDGGTSPQYF
TRBV7-9	TRBJ2-2	14	NA	NA	TGTGCCACACTAAGCAGCTCGAACACCGGGGAGCTGTTTTTT	CATLSSSNTGELFF
TRBV6-5	TRBJ2-5	13	NA	NA	TGTGCCAGCAGCCGCGAGTCGCAAGAGACCCAGTACTTC	CASSRESQETQYF
TRBV24-1	TRBJ1-5	14	NA	NA	TGTGCCACCAGTGACCGGGATTGGAATCAGCCCCAGCATTTT	CATSDRDWNQPQHF
TRBV28	TRBJ2-5	13	NA	NA	TGTGCCAGCAGTTTGCCAGGGCGAGAGACCCAGTACTTC	CASSLPGRETQYF
TRBV24-1	TRBJ2-1	17	NA	NA	TGTGCCACCAGTGATTTCCAGGGTAGCGGCACCTACAATGAGCAGTTCTTC	CATSDFQGSGTYNEQFF
TRBV4-3	TRBJ1-5	16	NA	NA	TGCGCCAGCAGCCAAGATCTCCGACCGAGCAATCAGCCCCAGCATTTT	CASSQDLRPSNQPQHF
TRBV27	TRBJ2-1	13	NA	TRBD2	TGTGCCGCCTCGCGGCGGGGGTACAATGAGCAGTTCTTC	CAASRRGYNEQFF
TRBV13	TRBJ1-2	14	few	NA	TGTGCCAGCAGCTCCCAGGACACGAACTATGGCTACACCTTC	CASSSQDTNYGYTF
TRBV20-1	TRBJ2-3	13	many	TRBD1	TGCAGTCAAGGGGACGGGGACAGGGATACGCAGTATTTT	CSQGDGDRDTQYF
TRBV30	TRBJ2-7	14	few	TRBD1	TGTGCCTGGAGTAGGACAGGGGGAGCCGACGAGCAGTACTTC	CAWSRTGGADEQYF
TRBV4-2	TRBJ2-3	17	NA	TRBD1	TGTGCCAGCAGCCAGCCCCCGGGACAGGGGGCCGGGGATACGCAGTATTTT	CASSQPPGQGAGDTQYF
TRBV6-2/TRBV6-3	TRBJ2-1	16	few	NA	TGTGCCAGCAGAGCCGCACTTCTTCTATCCTACAATGAGCAGTTCTTC	CASRAALLLSYNEQFF